This T cell receptor (beta chain) comes out of a study of blood T cell repertoires in COVID-19. Study-level background: Sample material is recorded as cDNA or gDNA derived from T cells, B-cell-depleted T cells, or PBMCs.

Looked up from germline, CDR1 is ENHRY and CDR2 is SYGVKD. This CDR3 spans 16 amino acids. V lost 8 bases to trimming and J lost 0 bases, with 16 bases between them. Method: immunoSEQ multiplex PCR; TCRdb's copy keeps in-frame clones and lacks some. The sample carries 300,000 or so clones, approximately 88% recorded once. Sequenced material: peripheral blood. This TCR came from a woman under 40 who had recovered from COVID-19. The V and J genes are TRBV10-3 and TRBJ2-2; D might be TRBD1 (5 bases). The CDR3 is CAIGRGQTPNTGELFF. The CDR3 DNA reads as TGTGCCATCGGTAGGGGCCAAACCCCGAACACCGGGGAGCTGTTTTTT.